The 29 T cell receptor beta chains below all came from one sample that was sequenced in a study of a mutant IDH1 vaccine in newly diagnosed glioma. Assay: immunoSEQ multiplex PCR; the TCRdb copy retains only in-frame clones and omits some. Here the sample spans some 70,000 clones, approximately 84% being singletons. As for time point: week 23, last vaccination. The content of each vaccine dose was 300 ug of mutant IDH1 20-mer peptide, and topical imiquimod accompanied it. These receptors are not linked to any known antigen. Sequences were derived from PBMCs, sampled from a glioma patient whose treatment included an IDH1 peptide vaccine. The origin of the receptors is a man aged 18 to 29 with glioma.

The chain couples TRBV11-2 to TRBJ2-7; 7 nucleotides align to TRBD2. V lost 2 bases, J lost 7 bases, and 8 bases stayed unmatched. This CDR3 comprises 14 residues. CDR1 and CDR2 from the germline V gene are SGHAT and FQNNGV. The CDR3: CASSLSWREQEQYF. CDR3 nucleotide sequence: TGTGCCAGCAGCTTAAGCTGGCGGGAGCAAGAGCAGTACTTC.

This chain uses TRBV4-3 with TRBJ1-1; 7 positions match TRBD1. Per the germline V gene, CDR1 is LGHNA and CDR2 is YSLEER. The CDR3 totals 15 residues. With V trimmed by 3 bases and J by 12 bases, 16 bases remained unmatched. The CDR3 coding sequence is TGCGCCAGCAGCCAGGCCGGGACAGATATTCGCGTGACTTTCTTT. Protein sequence: CASSQAGTDIRVTFF.

The chain employs TRBV4-1 and TRBJ1-2; D might be TRBD1 (6 bases). Per germline, CDR1 MGHRA and CDR2 YSYEKL. This CDR3 comprises 15 residues. Trimming removed 1 base from V and 3 bases from J, with 12 bases in between. The CDR3 coding sequence is TGCGCCAGCAGCCAAGCGATTCAGGGGCACTATGGCTACACCTTC. Encoded protein: CASSQAIQGHYGYTF.

The V call is TRBV4-3, the J call TRBJ1-1, with D unresolved. The CDR3 has 13 amino acids. The V end lost 1 base, the J end lost 5 bases, and 8 bases lay between the germline ends. Germline V gives CDR1 LGHNA, CDR2 YSLEER. CDR3 loop: CASSQGPRTEAFF. The CDR3 nucleotides read TGCGCCAGCAGCCAAGGCCCGAGAACTGAAGCTTTCTTT.

This chain uses TRBV6-5 with TRBJ2-5, with D perhaps given as TRBD1 or TRBD2 (5 bases each). This CDR3 has 15 residues. Trimming took off 5 bases at V and 5 bases at J, with 18 bases between the two ends. Germline CDR1 reads MNHEY; CDR2 reads SVGAGI. The CDR3, as DNA: TGTGCCAGCAGTGCCCGGGGCCTAGAGTGGGAGACCCAGTACTTC. Protein product: CASSARGLEWETQYF.

This chain joins TRBV6-6 and TRBJ1-2, with 7 bases that match TRBD1. V shed 2 bases and J 5 bases; nucleotides not matched to a gene: 8. The CDR3 is made up of 15 amino acids. Per the germline V gene, CDR1 is MNHNY and CDR2 is SVGAGI (reference sequence). In nucleotides, the CDR3 is TGTGCCAGCAGTTACCCCGAAGGGGGCCGGTATGGCTACACCTTC. It is translated as CASSYPEGGRYGYTF.

V usage is TRBV15 and J usage is TRBJ2-5, with D perhaps matching TRBD2 (6 bases). This CDR3 spans 16 amino acids. Trimming pared 1 base from V and 5 bases from J, leaving 17 bases between. The germline gives CDR1 LNHNV, CDR2 YYDKDF (reference sequence). The CDR3 here is CATSRGGVVGGETQYF. The CDR3 DNA is TGTGCCACCAGCAGAGGGGGGGTCGTTGGTGGGGAGACCCAGTACTTC.

The chain recombines TRBV6-1 with TRBJ1-1; D call uncertain. There are 17 residues in the CDR3. V lost 2 bases and J 3 bases, leaving 19 bases between the germline ends. The V gene's germline CDR1 is MNHNS and CDR2 SASEGT. CDR3 DNA sequence: TGTGCCAGCAGTGAAACCGCGGGCTGGGAGGCGGACACTGAAGCTTTCTTT. This codes for CASSETAGWEADTEAFF.

The chain recombines TRBV20-1 with TRBJ2-5; D may be TRBD2 (6 bases). Germline V gives CDR1 DFQATT, CDR2 SNEGSKA (reference sequence). This CDR3 has 11 amino acids. Trimming stripped 5 bases from V and 5 bases from J, with 9 bases between. Written as DNA, the CDR3 is TGCAGTGCTGGGGGGTCCGAGACCCAGTACTTC. Translation gives CSAGGSETQYF.

CDR3 DNA: TGTGCCAGCAGCCACCGGACAGTCTCGAACACTGAAGCTTTCTTT. This translates into CASSHRTVSNTEAFF. The genes are TRBV5-5 and TRBJ1-1, with D tentatively TRBD1 (6 bases). The germline gives CDR1 SGHKS, CDR2 YYEKEE (reference sequence). CDR3 size: 15 residues. Trimming removed 4 bases from V and 1 base from J, with 14 bases in between. Combining the CDR3 with reference TRBV5-5 and TRBJ1-1 gives the whole variable domain DAGVTQSPTHLIKTRGQQVTLRCSPISGHKSVSWYQQVLGQGPQFIFQYYEKEERGRGNFPDRFSARQFPNYSSELNVNALLLGDSALYLCASSHRTVSNTEAFFGQGTRLTVV.

The V and J genes are TRBV4-3 and TRBJ2-2; tentatively, D is TRBD2 (6 bases). Germline CDR1 LGHNA, CDR2 YSLEER. V dropped 4 bases and J dropped 3 bases, with 12 bases sitting between them. CDR3 size: 15 residues. In DNA, the CDR3 is TGCGCCAGCAGCCGGACTACAGGTTACACCGGGGAGCTGTTTTTT. This encodes CASSRTTGYTGELFF.

The chain employs TRBV7-2 and TRBJ2-1, with 8 bases that match TRBD2. The CDR3 is 18 residues long. Per the germline V gene, CDR1 is SGHTA and CDR2 is FQGNSA. The V gene end was trimmed by 6 bases and the J gene end by 4 bases; junction bases not matched to a gene: 17. CDR3 in amino acids: CASSRFLLAGTGYNEQFF. The CDR3 coding sequence is TGTGCCAGCAGTAGATTTCTTTTAGCGGGGACTGGGTACAATGAGCAGTTCTTC.

V gene TRBV5-4 combines with J gene TRBJ2-3; 10 bases align to TRBD2. Trimming at V came to 1 base and at J to 2 bases, leaving 4 bases not matched to a gene. This CDR3 region has 16 residues. From germline, CDR1 is SGHNT and CDR2 YYREEE (reference sequence). CDR3 nucleotide sequence: TGTGCCAGCAGCTTGACTAGCGGGACCATCACAGATACGCAGTATTTT. Its translation is CASSLTSGTITDTQYF.

V and J are TRBV7-2 and TRBJ2-2; perhaps D is TRBD1 or TRBD2 (5 bases each). Germline CDR1 reads SGHTA; CDR2 reads FQGNSA. The V gene lost 3 bases and the J gene lost 5 bases, with 10 bases spanning the gap. The CDR3 runs to 14 residues. In DNA, the CDR3 is TGTGCCAGCAGCTTCGAGGGGCGGACCGGGGAGCTGTTTTTT. It specifies CASSFEGRTGELFF.

This sequence joins TRBV7-9 and TRBJ2-7; TRBD1 agrees at 7 bases. This CDR3 contains 15 residues. Germline trimming cut 5 bases from V and 3 bases from J; bases unmatched to any gene: 10. CDR1 is SEHNR and CDR2 is FQNEAQ in the germline V gene (reference sequence). CDR3 coding DNA: TGTGCCAGCAGCGGGTGGACAGGCCCCAGCTACGAGCAGTACTTC. Translation gives CASSGWTGPSYEQYF.

The chain employs TRBV6-6 and TRBJ1-5; D ambiguous. The CDR3 loop spans 13 amino acids. Germline V lookup: CDR1 MNHNY, CDR2 SVGAGI (reference sequence). Trimming left V 4 bases short and J 3 bases short, with 7 bases between. CDR3 amino acids: CASSLRLNQPQHF. For the CDR3, the DNA is TGTGCCAGCAGTTTAAGGCTCAATCAGCCCCAGCATTTT.

The chain uses TRBV18 and TRBJ2-5; 8 bases are a match to TRBD1. With V trimmed by 6 bases and J by 9 bases, 12 bases remained unmatched. Germline CDR1 KGHSH, CDR2 LQKENI. The CDR3 has 14 residues. The CDR3 region has the DNA TGTGCCAGCTCCCAAGGACAGGGAATAATGGCCCAGTACTTC. Amino acids: CASSQGQGIMAQYF.

In this sample, this clone turned up once. V and J are TRBV4-2 and TRBJ2-5; 10 bases line up with TRBD1. In germline, CDR1 is LGHNA, CDR2 YNFKEQ. The ends lost 4 bases at V and 3 bases at J; junction bases unmatched: 8. The CDR3 extends over 16 amino acids. CDR3 nucleotide sequence: TGTGCCAGCAGCCGCCGGGACAGGGGTTCTGAAGAGACCCAGTACTTC. Translation: CASSRRDRGSEETQYF.

The chain is built from TRBV6-6 and TRBJ1-2, with D possibly TRBD1 on 5 matching bases. Trimming stripped 5 bases from V and 6 bases from J, with 10 bases between. This CDR3 has 12 amino acids. Germline loops: CDR1 MNHNY, CDR2 SVGAGI (reference sequence). The CDR3 DNA follows: TGTGCCAGCAGTCGACAGAGCGATGGCTACACCTTC. Translated: CASSRQSDGYTF.

A single count supports this clone. The chain couples TRBV6-1 to TRBJ1-4; D may be TRBD1 (5 bases). V was trimmed by 6 bases and J by 7 bases, leaving 12 bases between them. CDR1 is MNHNS and CDR2 is SASEGT in the germline V gene. The CDR3 covers 13 residues. The chain's CDR3 is CASSIREFEKLFF. CDR3 in DNA: TGTGCCAGCAGCATCAGGGAGTTTGAAAAACTGTTTTTT.

The chain recombines TRBV5-1 with TRBJ2-2, with 8 bases lining up with TRBD2. V shed 0 bases and J 4 bases; nucleotides not matched to a gene: 5. Germline V lookup: CDR1 SGHRS, CDR2 YFSETQ. The CDR3 length is 16 residues. Here the CDR3 reads CASSLEAGAGTGELFF. The CDR3 bases are TGCGCCAGCAGCTTGGAAGCGGGAGCCGGCACCGGGGAGCTGTTTTTT.

The chain is built from TRBV7-2 and TRBJ1-5; 9 bases are a match to TRBD1. Germline CDR1 reads SGHTA; CDR2 reads FQGNSA. V shed 5 bases and J 1 base; nucleotides not matched to a gene: 6. CDR3 size: 16 residues. This CDR3 is CASSLGQGRSNQPQHF. In DNA, the CDR3 is TGTGCCAGCAGCCTTGGACAGGGGAGAAGCAATCAGCCCCAGCATTTT.

The V call is TRBV20-1, the J call TRBJ2-1; D is unclear. This CDR3 contains 10 residues. Per germline, CDR1 DFQATT and CDR2 SNEGSKA (reference sequence). V lost 2 bases and J lost 4, with 0 bases in between. CDR3 coding DNA: TGCAGTGCTAGATACAATGAGCAGTTCTTC. Amino acid sequence: CSARYNEQFF.

This clone was counted a single time. This chain connects TRBV14 to TRBJ2-1; 8 positions match TRBD1. V gave up 5 bases and J gave up 3 bases; unmatched junction bases: 15. Germline CDR1 and CDR2: SGHDN and FVKESK. The CDR3 sequence is 18 residues long. In nucleotides, the CDR3 is TGTGCCAGCAGCGCCAACGATTACACAGGGGGTATCTACAATGAGCAGTTCTTC. As protein: CASSANDYTGGIYNEQFF. The whole variable domain, remainder taken from reference TRBV14 and TRBJ2-1, is EAGVTQFPSHSVIEKGQTVTLRCDPISGHDNLYWYRRVMGKEIKFLLHFVKESKQDESGMPNNRFLAERTGGTYSTLKVQPAELEDSGVYFCASSANDYTGGIYNEQFFGPGTRLTVL.

This clone has only a few counts. A junction boundary mismatches the germline segment, possibly from a read error. The CDR3 reads CASSLAPGSYAQEQFF. CDR3 nucleotide sequence: TGTGCTAGCAGCTTAGCCCCCGGGAGCTACGCACAGGAGCAGTTCTTC. The chain employs TRBV7-7 and TRBJ2-1; TRBD2 might be the D (6 bases). The CDR3 is 16 residues long. Germline CDR1 and CDR2: SSHAT and FNYEAQ (reference sequence).

The chain joins TRBV27 to TRBJ2-7; unclear D gene. V gave up 3 bases and J gave up 0 bases, with 12 bases separating them. Germline CDR1 MNHEY, CDR2 SMNVEV (reference sequence). CDR3 length: 15 amino acids. The CDR3 DNA sequence: TGTGCCAGCAGTTTGAGGCTAGGTAGCTCCTACGAGCAGTACTTC. Translated: CASSLRLGSSYEQYF.

The chain uses TRBV12-5 and TRBJ2-2; 13 nucleotides match TRBD2. Germline values: CDR1 LGHNT, CDR2 FRNRAP. The V segment lost 1 base and the J segment 2 bases; nucleotides outside the gene matches: 4. There are 18 residues in the CDR3. The CDR3 loop is CASGLAVGLAGNTGELFF. The DNA of the CDR3 is TGTGCTAGTGGTTTGGCAGTGGGACTAGCGGGAAACACCGGGGAGCTGTTTTTT.

The chain links TRBV4-1 to TRBJ1-1, with 8 bases lining up with TRBD1. Germline CDR1 is MGHRA and CDR2 is YSYEKL. The CDR3 contains 16 residues. Losses at the gene ends were 1 base for V and 4 bases for J; bases not matched to a gene: 8. CDR3: CASSQVWPGGFTEAFF. In nucleotides, the CDR3 is TGCGCCAGCAGCCAAGTGTGGCCAGGGGGCTTCACTGAAGCTTTCTTT.

The chain couples TRBV7-3 to TRBJ1-1; the match to TRBD1 covers 7 bases. Germline loops: CDR1 SGHTA, CDR2 FQGTGA. Unmatched junction bases numbered 10, after V lost 0 bases and J lost 6 bases. This CDR3 region has 16 residues. CDR3: CASSLTPQGGGAEAFF. CDR3 DNA: TGTGCCAGCAGCTTAACGCCGCAGGGGGGAGGGGCTGAAGCTTTCTTT.